This TCR beta chain stems from a study of shared T cell receptors in the human thymus. TCRdb's copy holds only in-frame clones and misses some; the assay was immunoSEQ multiplex PCR. The sample holds 600,000 to 900,000 clones; roughly 88% are singletons and the top ten take approximately 0.01%. This clone has only one observation. The CDR3 contains 15 residues. Germline CDR1 KGHSH, CDR2 LQKENI. V was clipped by 4 bases and J by 5 bases, with 18 bases between them. These data also formed part of another study, on human thymus T cells. Per that study: Obtained as resections during corrective heart surgery, the thymus tissue was then studied.

The TCR was taken from a girl less than two years old with a congenital heart defect. Sequenced sample: thymocytes. The chain joins TRBV18 to TRBJ2-7, with no clear D. The CDR3 bases are TGTGCCAGCTCACGGAATGACAAAGGTCCTCACGAGCAGTACTTC. The encoded protein is CASSRNDKGPHEQYF.